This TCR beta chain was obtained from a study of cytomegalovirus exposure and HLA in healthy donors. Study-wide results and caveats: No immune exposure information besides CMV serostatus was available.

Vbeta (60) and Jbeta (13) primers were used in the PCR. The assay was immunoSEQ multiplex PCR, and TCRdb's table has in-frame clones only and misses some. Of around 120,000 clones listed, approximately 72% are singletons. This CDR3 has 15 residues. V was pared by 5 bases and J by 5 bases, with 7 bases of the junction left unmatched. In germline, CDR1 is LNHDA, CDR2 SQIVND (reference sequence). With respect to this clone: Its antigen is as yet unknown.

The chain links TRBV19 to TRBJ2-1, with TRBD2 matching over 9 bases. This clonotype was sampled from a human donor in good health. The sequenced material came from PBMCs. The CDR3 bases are TGTGCCAGTAGTTTATTAGCGGGAGCGAACAATGAGCAGTTCTTC. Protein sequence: CASSLLAGANNEQFF.